This T cell receptor beta chain is drawn from a study of blood T cell repertoires in COVID-19. About the research overall: Acute and convalescent COVID-19 specimens originated in the United States, Italy and Spain. From T cells, B-cell-depleted T cells, or PBMCs came the material, which was cDNA or gDNA.

Per the original methods: Estimation of nucleated cell counts was performed using reference gene primer amplification. Produced via immunoSEQ multiplex PCR; TCRdb's table is partial and in-frame only. That table is the source of V, J and clone size, and D and trimming were worked out from the DNA. In the table there are nearly 100,000 clones, around 80% of which are singletons. V shed 1 base and J 8 bases; nucleotides not matched to a gene: 10. Germline loops: CDR1 KGHDR, CDR2 SFDVKD. There are 16 residues in the CDR3. Sequenced input: peripheral blood. The V gene is TRBV24-1, the J gene TRBJ2-1; 7 bases map to TRBD1. The TCR originated in a man in his 70s with acute or convalescent COVID-19. CDR3 sequence reads: CATSDFGQVRTDEQFF. The CDR3 DNA follows: TGTGCCACCAGTGATTTCGGACAGGTTAGAACTGATGAGCAGTTCTTC.